Listed here is a single T cell receptor (beta chain). Germline CDR1 reads SGHAT; CDR2 reads FQDESV (reference sequence). Trimming pared 5 bases from V and 2 bases from J, leaving 18 bases between. The CDR3 runs 16 residues. The sample is drawn from a study of blood T cell repertoires in COVID-19. Study as a whole: Sites across the United States, Italy and Spain contributed samples from acute and convalescent COVID-19. The analysed material was cDNA or gDNA that came from T cells, B-cell-depleted T cells, or PBMCs.

In the original processing: Estimation of nucleated cell counts relied on the amplification of reference gene primers. Here immunoSEQ multiplex PCR was the method, and the copy in TCRdb shows in-frame clones only, minus some. V, J and clone size were drawn from that table, and D and trimming were deduced from the DNA. Of over 30,000 clones detected, roughly 80% appear once; the ten largest clones hold approximately 30%. The chain is built from TRBV11-1 and TRBJ2-5; a possible D gene is TRBD2 (5 bases). The specimen was peripheral blood. The sequence derives from an elderly man with active or convalescent COVID-19. This CDR3 is CASSRRARREQETQYF. CDR3 nucleotides: TGTGCCAGCAGCCGACGAGCACGCCGGGAACAAGAGACCCAGTACTTC.